The source of this TCR beta chain is a study of blood T cell repertoires in COVID-19. The repertoire was sequenced with immunoSEQ multiplex PCR; TCRdb's copy has only in-frame clones and lacks some. The sample includes over 130,000 clones, about 86% of them seen just once. The CDR3 covers 17 residues. After removal of 0 bases from V and 0 bases from J, the junction contained 8 bases not matched to a gene. The germline CDR1 and CDR2 sequences are SGHRS and YFSETQ. The sequencing input was peripheral blood. V usage is TRBV5-1 and J usage is TRBJ2-5, with TRBD1 identical over 7 bases. The receptor comes from a man aged 65-85 years with acute or convalescent COVID-19. This CDR3 is CASSLGGTAQYQETQYF. The CDR3 coding sequence is TGCGCCAGCAGCTTGGGTGGGACAGCCCAGTACCAAGAGACCCAGTACTTC. Based on the CDR3 plus reference TRBV5-1 and TRBJ2-5, the full variable domain is KAGVTQTPRYLIKTRGQQVTLSCSPISGHRSVSWYQQTPGQGLQFLFEYFSETQRNKGNFPGRFSGRQFSNSRSEMNVSTLELGDSALYLCASSLGGTAQYQETQYFGPGTRLLVL.